The 15 T cell receptor beta chains below were found in one sample sequenced in a study of T cell repertoires in cytomegalovirus infection. TCRdb independently ran MiXCR on the reads; one entry per CDR3 protein. The profile shows hundreds of thousands of distinct CDR3 sequences, roughly 30% of them singletons. The antigens these receptors bind are not known. The input for sequencing was cultured CD8+ T cells from PBMCs, taken from culture after CMV antigen stimulation. All receptors come from a human donor in good health (CMV status not recorded). Some clones in this sample may be carry-over from other donors' samples.

The genes are TRBV5-5 and TRBJ2-3; D unresolved. In germline, CDR1 is SGHKS, CDR2 YYEKEE (reference sequence). This CDR3 contains 14 residues. V gave up 2 bases and J gave up 2 bases, with 9 bases separating them. In DNA form, the CDR3 reads TGTGCCAGCAGCTTTGAACGGAACACAGATACGCAGTATTTT. Amino acids: CASSFERNTDTQYF. Full variable domain (rest looked up from reference TRBV5-5 and TRBJ2-3): DAGVTQSPTHLIKTRGQQVTLRCSPISGHKSVSWYQQVLGQGPQFIFQYYEKEERGRGNFPDRFSARQFPNYSSELNVNALLLGDSALYLCASSFERNTDTQYFGPGTRLTVL.

The chain links TRBV5-1 to TRBJ1-1; tentatively, D is TRBD1 (5 bases). CDR1 is SGHRS, CDR2 YFSETQ, per germline. The V end lost 1 base, the J end lost 6 bases, and 13 bases lay between the germline ends. The CDR3 runs to 14 residues. The CDR3 DNA reads TGCGCCAGCAGCTTGTTGGGGGGATCGTCTGAAGCTTTCTTT. It codes for CASSLLGGSSEAFF.

The chain employs TRBV19 and TRBJ2-7; no definite D call. V lost 3 bases and J lost 3, with 3 bases in between. The CDR3 loop spans 11 amino acids. CDR1 and CDR2 from the germline V gene are LNHDA and SQIVND (reference sequence). CDR3 loop: CASSIDYEQYF. The CDR3, as DNA: TGTGCCAGTAGTATCGACTACGAGCAGTACTTC.

The chain couples TRBV10-3 to TRBJ1-2, with D possibly being TRBD1 (5 bases). Trimming removed 8 bases at V and 1 base at J, with 20 bases between. The CDR3 has 16 amino acids. Germline V gene sequence: CDR1 ENHRY, CDR2 SYGVKD. CDR3 protein: CAIQTGLSTGNYGYTF. CDR3 DNA sequence: TGTGCCATCCAGACGGGACTGTCAACCGGTAACTATGGCTACACCTTC.

This clonotype was recorded at least ten times. The genes are TRBV7-9 and TRBJ2-5; D is uncertain. The germline gives CDR1 SEHNR, CDR2 FQNEAQ (reference sequence). This CDR3 is 10 amino acids long. The V and J ends lost 6 bases and 4 bases respectively, with 3 bases between them. The CDR3 is CASRSETQYF. Here the CDR3 DNA reads TGTGCCAGCAGGTCAGAGACCCAGTACTTC.

There are a few counts of this clonotype. V and J are TRBV4-1 and TRBJ2-2; D gene ambiguous. Trimming left V 0 bases short and J 6 bases short, with 14 bases between. The germline CDR1 and CDR2 sequences are MGHRA and YSYEKL. The CDR3 length is 16 residues. The CDR3 nucleotides are TGCGCCAGCAGCCAAGATATCGGTACGGGTTCCGGGGAGCTGTTTTTT. It encodes CASSQDIGTGSGELFF.

In nucleotides, the CDR3 is TGTGCCACCAGCAGAGAAGGGACCTATAATTCACCCCTCCACTTT. Encoded protein: CATSREGTYNSPLHF. V and J are TRBV15 and TRBJ1-6, with D unresolved. Germline V gives CDR1 LNHNV, CDR2 YYDKDF (reference sequence). This CDR3 region has 15 residues. Trimming took 0 bases from V and 2 from J, leaving 5 bases between them.

V and J are TRBV10-1 and TRBJ2-5; D is ambiguous. Trimming removed 5 bases at V and 0 bases at J, with 10 bases between. Germline loops: CDR1 WNHNN, CDR2 SYGVQD (reference sequence). CDR3 length equals 14 residues. The CDR3 reads CASSYSHNQETQYF. DNA of the CDR3: TGCGCCAGCAGTTACTCGCACAACCAAGAGACCCAGTACTTC.

J is TRBJ2-3 and V is TRBV9; D is perhaps TRBD1 or TRBD2 (6 bases each). The CDR3 extends over 14 amino acids. In germline, CDR1 is SGDLS, CDR2 YYNGEE. The V gene lost 4 bases and the J gene lost 2 bases, with 11 bases spanning the gap. CDR3 bases: TGTGCCAGCAGCACGTCGGGGGCCACAGATACGCAGTATTTT. It encodes CASSTSGATDTQYF. The entire variable domain, with the rest obtained from reference TRBV9 and TRBJ2-3, is as follows: DSGVTQTPKHLITATGQRVTLRCSPRSGDLSVYWYQQSLDQGLQFLIQYYNGEERAKGNILERFSAQQFPDLHSELNLSSLELGDSALYFCASSTSGATDTQYFGPGTRLTVL.

This clonotype appeared a few times. The V and J genes are TRBV7-2 and TRBJ1-5; weak D call: TRBD1 (5 bases). Germline V CDR1 and CDR2: SGHTA, FQGNSA. This CDR3 is built from 14 residues. Trimming shortened V by 1 base and J by 7 bases, and 11 bases separated the two germline ends. The CDR3 region has the DNA TGTGCCAGCAGCTTAGAGGGGCATATGCAGCCCCAGCATTTT. This gives the protein CASSLEGHMQPQHF.

The gene calls are TRBV29-1 and TRBJ2-1; D possibly uses TRBD1 or TRBD2 (5 bases each). The CDR3 extends over 12 amino acids. The germline V gene encodes CDR1 SQVTM and CDR2 ANQGSEA. The CDR3 DNA reads as TGCAGTACCGGGACCGCCCGGAATGAGCAGTTCTTC. Protein: CSTGTARNEQFF.

CDR3: CASTLTGDGYTF. In DNA form, the CDR3 reads TGTGCCAGCACCCTGACAGGGGATGGCTACACCTTC. The rearrangement uses TRBV12-3 or TRBV12-4 and TRBJ1-2; 8 bases line up with TRBD1. The J segment lost 6 bases and the V segment lost 7 bases, leaving 4 bases of the junction unmatched. The CDR3 is 12 residues long.

The chain joins TRBV27 to TRBJ2-2; 7 nucleotides agree with TRBD2. This CDR3 is built from 17 residues. With V trimmed by 1 base and J by 4 bases, 9 bases remained unmatched. From germline, CDR1 is MNHEY and CDR2 SMNVEV (reference sequence). The CDR3 nucleotides read TGTGCCAGCAGTTTATACGCTTCGGGGAGGGGCACCGGGGAGCTGTTTTTT. Encoded protein: CASSLYASGRGTGELFF.

The CDR3 reads CSVGRDTGITEAFF. The CDR3 bases are TGCAGCGTTGGTCGGGACACAGGGATCACTGAAGCTTTCTTT. The chain combines TRBV29-1 with TRBJ1-1; D may be TRBD1 (6 bases). Per the germline V gene, CDR1 is SQVTM and CDR2 is ANQGSEA. V shed 4 bases and J shed 4 bases, with 16 bases lying between them. This CDR3 has 14 residues.

This clonotype was recorded a few times. The rearrangement links TRBV4-1 to TRBJ2-1; D not certain. The germline V gene encodes CDR1 MGHRA and CDR2 YSYEKL. Trimming cost V 4 bases and J 7 bases, with 14 bases left between them. The CDR3 is 14 residues long. The CDR3 spells CASSRRIQDNEQFF. CDR3 DNA sequence: TGCGCCAGCAGCCGACGGATTCAAGATAATGAGCAGTTCTTC.